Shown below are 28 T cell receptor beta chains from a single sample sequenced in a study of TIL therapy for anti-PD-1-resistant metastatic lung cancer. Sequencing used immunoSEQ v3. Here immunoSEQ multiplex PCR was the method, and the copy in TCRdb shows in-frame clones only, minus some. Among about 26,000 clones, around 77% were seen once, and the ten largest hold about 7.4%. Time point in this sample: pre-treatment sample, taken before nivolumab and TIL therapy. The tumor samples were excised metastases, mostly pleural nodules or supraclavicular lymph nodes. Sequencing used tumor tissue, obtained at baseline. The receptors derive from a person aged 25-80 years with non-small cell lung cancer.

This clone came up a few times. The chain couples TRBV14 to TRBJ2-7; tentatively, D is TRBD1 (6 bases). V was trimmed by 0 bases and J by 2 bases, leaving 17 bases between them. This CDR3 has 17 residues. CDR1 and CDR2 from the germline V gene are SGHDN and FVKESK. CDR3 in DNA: TGTGCCAGCAGCCAAGAGGGGGCGGGTACTGTCGCCTACGAGCAGTACTTC. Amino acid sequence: CASSQEGAGTVAYEQYF.

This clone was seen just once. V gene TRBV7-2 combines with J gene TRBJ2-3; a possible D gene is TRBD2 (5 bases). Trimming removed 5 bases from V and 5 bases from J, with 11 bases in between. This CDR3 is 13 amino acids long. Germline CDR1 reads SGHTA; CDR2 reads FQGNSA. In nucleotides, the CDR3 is TGTGCCAGCAGCCGGGAAAGGGTAGATACGCAGTATTTT. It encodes CASSRERVDTQYF.

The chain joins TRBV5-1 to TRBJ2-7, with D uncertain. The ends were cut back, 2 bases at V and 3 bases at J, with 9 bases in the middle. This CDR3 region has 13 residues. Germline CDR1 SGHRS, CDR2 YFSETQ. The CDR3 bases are TGCGCCAGCAGCTTCGACCCTGTCTACGAGCAGTACTTC. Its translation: CASSFDPVYEQYF.

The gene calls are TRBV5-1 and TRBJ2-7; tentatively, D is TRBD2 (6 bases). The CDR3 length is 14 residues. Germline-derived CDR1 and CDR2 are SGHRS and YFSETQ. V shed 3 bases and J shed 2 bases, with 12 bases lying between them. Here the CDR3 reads CASSWGDSAYEQYF. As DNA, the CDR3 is TGCGCCAGCAGCTGGGGGGACTCTGCCTACGAGCAGTACTTC. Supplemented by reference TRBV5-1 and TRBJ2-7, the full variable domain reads KAGVTQTPRYLIKTRGQQVTLSCSPISGHRSVSWYQQTPGQGLQFLFEYFSETQRNKGNFPGRFSGRQFSNSRSEMNVSTLELGDSALYLCASSWGDSAYEQYFGPGTRLTVT.

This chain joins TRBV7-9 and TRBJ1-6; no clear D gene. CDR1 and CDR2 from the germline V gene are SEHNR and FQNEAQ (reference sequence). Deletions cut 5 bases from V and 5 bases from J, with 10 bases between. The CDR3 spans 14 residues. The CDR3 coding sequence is TGTGCCAGCAGCCTCTTACACGATAATTCACCCCTCCACTTT. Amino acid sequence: CASSLLHDNSPLHF.

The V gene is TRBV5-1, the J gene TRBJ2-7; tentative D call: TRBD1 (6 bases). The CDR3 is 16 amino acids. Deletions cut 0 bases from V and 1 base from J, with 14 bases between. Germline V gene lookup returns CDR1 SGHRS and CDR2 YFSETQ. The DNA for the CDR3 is TGCGCCAGCAGCTTGGATGGGGGCCTTGCATCCTACGAGCAGTACTTC. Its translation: CASSLDGGLASYEQYF.

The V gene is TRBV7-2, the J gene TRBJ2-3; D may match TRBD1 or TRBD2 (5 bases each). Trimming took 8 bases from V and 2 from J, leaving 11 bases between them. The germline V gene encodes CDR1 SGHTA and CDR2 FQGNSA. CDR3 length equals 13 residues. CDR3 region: CASRDADTDTQYF. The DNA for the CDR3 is TGTGCCAGCCGGGACGCTGACACAGATACGCAGTATTTT.

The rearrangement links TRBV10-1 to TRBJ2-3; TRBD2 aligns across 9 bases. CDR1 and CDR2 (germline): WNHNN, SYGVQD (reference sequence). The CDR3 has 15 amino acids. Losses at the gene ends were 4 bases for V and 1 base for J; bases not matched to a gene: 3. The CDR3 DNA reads TGCGCCAGCAGTGTGTCTAGCGGGGGCACAGATACGCAGTATTTT. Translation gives CASSVSSGGTDTQYF.

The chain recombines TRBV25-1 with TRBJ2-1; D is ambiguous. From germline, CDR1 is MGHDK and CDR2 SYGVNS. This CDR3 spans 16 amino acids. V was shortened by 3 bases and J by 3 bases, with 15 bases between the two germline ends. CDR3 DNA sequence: TGTGCCAGCAGTGATTCGGCGGCCCTAGGCTACAATGAGCAGTTCTTC. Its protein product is CASSDSAALGYNEQFF.

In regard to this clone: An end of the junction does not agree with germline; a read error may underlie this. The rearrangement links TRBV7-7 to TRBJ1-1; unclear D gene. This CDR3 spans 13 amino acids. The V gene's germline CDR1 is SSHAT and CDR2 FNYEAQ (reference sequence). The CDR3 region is CASSFGENTEAFF. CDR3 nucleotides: TGTGCTAGCAGCTTTGGGGAGAACACTGAAGCTTTCTTT.

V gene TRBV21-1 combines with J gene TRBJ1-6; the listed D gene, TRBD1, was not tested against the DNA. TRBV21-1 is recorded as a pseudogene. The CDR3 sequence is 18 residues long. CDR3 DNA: TGTGCCAGCAGCAAAGCGGTTTACAGGACCTCCTATAATTCACCCCTCCACTTT. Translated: CASSKAVYRTSYNSPLHF.

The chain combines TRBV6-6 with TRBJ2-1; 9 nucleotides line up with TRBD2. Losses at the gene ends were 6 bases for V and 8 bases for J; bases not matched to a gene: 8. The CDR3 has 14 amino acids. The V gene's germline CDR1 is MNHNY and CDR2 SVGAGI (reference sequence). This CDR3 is CASSTAGGGDEQFF. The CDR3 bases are TGTGCCAGCAGCACAGCGGGGGGTGGGGATGAGCAGTTCTTC.

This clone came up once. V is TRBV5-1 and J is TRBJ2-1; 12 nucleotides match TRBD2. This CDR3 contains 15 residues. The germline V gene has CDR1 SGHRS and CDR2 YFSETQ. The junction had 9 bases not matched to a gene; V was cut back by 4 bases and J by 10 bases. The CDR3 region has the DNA TGCGCCAGCAGCCCACTGGGACTAGCGGGCGGCGAGCAGTTCTTC. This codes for CASSPLGLAGGEQFF.

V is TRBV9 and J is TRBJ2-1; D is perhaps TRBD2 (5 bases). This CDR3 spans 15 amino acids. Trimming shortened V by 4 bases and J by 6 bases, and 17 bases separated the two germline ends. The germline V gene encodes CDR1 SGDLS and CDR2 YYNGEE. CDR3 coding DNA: TGTGCCAGCAGCCCAACAATTGGAGGCCCCAATGAGCAGTTCTTC. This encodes CASSPTIGGPNEQFF.

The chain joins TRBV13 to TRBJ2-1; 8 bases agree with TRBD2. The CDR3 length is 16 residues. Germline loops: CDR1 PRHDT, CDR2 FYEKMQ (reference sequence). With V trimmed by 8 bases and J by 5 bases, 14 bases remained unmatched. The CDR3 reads CASVPPGRGADNEQFF. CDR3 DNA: TGTGCCAGCGTCCCACCCGGGCGGGGGGCCGACAATGAGCAGTTCTTC.

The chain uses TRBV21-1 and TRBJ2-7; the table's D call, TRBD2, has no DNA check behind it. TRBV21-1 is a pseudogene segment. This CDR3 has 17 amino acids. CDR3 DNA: TGTGCCAGCAGCAAAGCGAGGGGCCAGCGGGGGTCAAAGGAGCAGTACTTC. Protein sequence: CASSKARGQRGSKEQYF.

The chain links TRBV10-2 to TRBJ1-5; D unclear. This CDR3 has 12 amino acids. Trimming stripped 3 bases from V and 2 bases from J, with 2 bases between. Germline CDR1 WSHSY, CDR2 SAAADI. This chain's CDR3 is CASSDGNQPQHF. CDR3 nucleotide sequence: TGCGCCAGCAGTGACGGCAATCAGCCCCAGCATTTT.

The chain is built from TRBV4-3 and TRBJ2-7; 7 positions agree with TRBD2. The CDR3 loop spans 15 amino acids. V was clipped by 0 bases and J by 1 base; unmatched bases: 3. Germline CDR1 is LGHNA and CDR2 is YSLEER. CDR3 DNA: TGCGCCAGCAGCCAAGATGCGGGGGAATCCTACGAGCAGTACTTC. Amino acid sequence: CASSQDAGESYEQYF.

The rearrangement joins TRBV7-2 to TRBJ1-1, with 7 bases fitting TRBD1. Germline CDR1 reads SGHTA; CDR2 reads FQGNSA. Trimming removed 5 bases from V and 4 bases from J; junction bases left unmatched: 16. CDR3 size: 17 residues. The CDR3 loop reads CASSPHRWLEGATEAFF. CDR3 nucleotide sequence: TGTGCCAGCAGCCCCCATAGGTGGCTAGAGGGGGCCACTGAAGCTTTCTTT.

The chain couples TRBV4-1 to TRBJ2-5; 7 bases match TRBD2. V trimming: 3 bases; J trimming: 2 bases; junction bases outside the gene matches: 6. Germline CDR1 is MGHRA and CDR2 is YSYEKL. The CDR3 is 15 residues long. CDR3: CASSHWGGVQETQYF. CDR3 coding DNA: TGCGCCAGCAGCCATTGGGGGGGGGTACAAGAGACCCAGTACTTC.

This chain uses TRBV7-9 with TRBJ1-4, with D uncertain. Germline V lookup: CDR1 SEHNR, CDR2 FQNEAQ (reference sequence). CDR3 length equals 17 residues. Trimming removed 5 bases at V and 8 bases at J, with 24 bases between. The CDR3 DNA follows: TGTGCCAGCAGCCCGAGGGTTCCAATTCCACAAGACGAAAAACTGTTTTTT. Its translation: CASSPRVPIPQDEKLFF.

The DNA of the CDR3 is TGTGCCAGCAGTGACTCCCCAGCGGGGAACACAGATACGCAGTATTTT. Its protein product is CASSDSPAGNTDTQYF. The chain links TRBV6-4 to TRBJ2-3, with 7 nucleotides matching TRBD2. Germline CDR1 and CDR2: MRHNA and SNTAGT. This CDR3 has 16 residues. V dropped 0 bases and J dropped 2; count of bases not matched to a gene: 5.

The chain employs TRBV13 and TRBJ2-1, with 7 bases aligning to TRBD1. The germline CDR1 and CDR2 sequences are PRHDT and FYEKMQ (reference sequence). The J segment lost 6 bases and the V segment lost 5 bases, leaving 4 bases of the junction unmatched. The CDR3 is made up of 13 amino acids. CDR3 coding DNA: TGTGCCAGCAGCCCCCGGACAGGCAATGAGCAGTTCTTC. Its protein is CASSPRTGNEQFF.

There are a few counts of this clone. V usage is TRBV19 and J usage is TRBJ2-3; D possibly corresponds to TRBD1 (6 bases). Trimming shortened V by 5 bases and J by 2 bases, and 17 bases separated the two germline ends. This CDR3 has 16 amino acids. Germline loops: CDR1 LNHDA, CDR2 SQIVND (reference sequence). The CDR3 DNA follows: TGTGCCAGTAGTCCATATGGGACATATCTCACAGATACGCAGTATTTT. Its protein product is CASSPYGTYLTDTQYF.

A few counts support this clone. Here the CDR3 DNA reads TGTGCCAGCAGCAAGGACAGCGAATACACTGAAGCTTTCTTT. It specifies CASSKDSEYTEAFF. V is TRBV5-4 and J is TRBJ1-1; possibly TRBD1 for D (6 bases). The V end was cut by 4 bases, the J end by 3 bases, with 13 bases between. This CDR3 is built from 14 residues. Germline CDR1 SGHNT, CDR2 YYREEE (reference sequence). Combining the CDR3 with reference TRBV5-4 and TRBJ1-1 gives the whole variable domain ETGVTQSPTHLIKTRGQQVTLRCSSQSGHNTVSWYQQALGQGPQFIFQYYREEENGRGNFPPRFSGLQFPNYSSELNVNALELDDSALYLCASSKDSEYTEAFFGQGTRLTVV.

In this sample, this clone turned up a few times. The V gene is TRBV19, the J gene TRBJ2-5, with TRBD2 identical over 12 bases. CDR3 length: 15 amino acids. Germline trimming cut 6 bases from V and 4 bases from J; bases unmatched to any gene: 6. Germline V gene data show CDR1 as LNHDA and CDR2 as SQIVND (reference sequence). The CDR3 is CASRTTSGGRETQYF. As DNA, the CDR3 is TGTGCCAGTAGGACAACTAGCGGGGGGCGAGAGACCCAGTACTTC.

The CDR3 DNA is TGTGCCTGGAGGCTCGACCGTAGTGGAAACACCATATATTTT. Encoded protein: CAWRLDRSGNTIYF. V usage is TRBV30 and J usage is TRBJ1-3, with unresolved D. The CDR3 consists of 14 residues. V was clipped by 3 bases and J by 3 bases, with 12 bases between them. Germline CDR1 reads GTSNPN; CDR2 reads SVGIG (reference sequence).

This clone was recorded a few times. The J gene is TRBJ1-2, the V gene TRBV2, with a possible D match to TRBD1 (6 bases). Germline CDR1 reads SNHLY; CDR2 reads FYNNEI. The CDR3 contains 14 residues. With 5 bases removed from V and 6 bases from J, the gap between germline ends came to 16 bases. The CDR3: CASSYTGSTNGYTF. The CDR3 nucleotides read TGTGCCAGCAGTTATACAGGGAGTACGAATGGCTACACCTTC. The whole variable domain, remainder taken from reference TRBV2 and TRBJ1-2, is EPEVTQTPSHQVTQMGQEVILRCVPISNHLYFYWYRQILGQKVEFLVSFYNNEISEKSEIFDDQFSVERPDGSNFTLKIRSTKLEDSAMYFCASSYTGSTNGYTFGSGTRLTVV.